The 3 T cell receptor beta chains reported below all come from one sample, sequenced in a study of blood T cell repertoires in COVID-19. Only in-frame clones appear in the TCRdb table, and some are missing; sequencing was by immunoSEQ multiplex PCR. Here the sample spans 200,000 to 250,000 clones, around 82% being singletons. Input material: peripheral blood. The receptors originated from a woman aged 65 to 85 with acute or convalescent COVID-19.

This chain uses TRBV4-1 with TRBJ2-5; 8 bases agree with TRBD2. V gave up 3 bases and J gave up 4 bases; unmatched junction bases: 10. The CDR3 spans 16 residues. CDR1 MGHRA and CDR2 YSYEKL come from the germline V gene. The CDR3 loop reads CASSQGGRAGVETQYF. The CDR3 nucleotides are TGCGCCAGCAGCCAGGGGGGTCGAGCGGGGGTAGAGACCCAGTACTTC.

The chain employs TRBV18 and TRBJ2-5, with D unresolved. CDR3 length equals 15 residues. Germline assignment: CDR1 KGHSH and CDR2 LQKENI. With 2 bases removed from V and 3 bases from J, the gap between germline ends came to 13 bases. CDR3 sequence: CASSPKSEIKETQYF. The CDR3 DNA follows: TGTGCCAGCTCACCAAAAAGCGAAATCAAAGAGACCCAGTACTTC. The entire variable domain, with the rest obtained from reference TRBV18 and TRBJ2-5, is as follows: NAGVMQNPRHLVRRRGQEARLRCSPMKGHSHVYWYRQLPEEGLKFMVYLQKENIIDESGMPKERFSAEFPKEGPSILRIQQVVRGDSAAYFCASSPKSEIKETQYFGPGTRLLVL.

The V gene is TRBV11-3, the J gene TRBJ1-1, with D hard to call. Germline V gene data show CDR1 as SGHNT and CDR2 as YENEEA. V lost 1 base, J lost 11 bases, and 14 bases lay in between. There are 13 residues in the CDR3. CDR3 in DNA: TGTGCCAGCAGCTTAGGAGATTCAGGTCGGGCTTTCTTT. Encoded protein: CASSLGDSGRAFF.